The sequence of this TCR beta chain was determined in a study of T cell changes during pregnancy in multiple sclerosis. Trimming shortened V by 10 bases and J by 0 bases, and 7 bases separated the two germline ends. Germline CDR1 MNHNY, CDR2 SVGAGI (reference sequence). The CDR3 is 13 residues long. The method was immunoSEQ multiplex PCR; TCRdb's version includes in-frame clones alone and lacks a portion of them. Counted here are around 75,000 clones, approximately 95% occurring once; the ten biggest clones make up more than 0.12%. V gene TRBV6-6 combines with J gene TRBJ2-6; D not certain. The sequence came from a female donor with multiple sclerosis, enrolled in a pregnancy study. Material: CD4+ T cells from peripheral blood mononuclear cells, obtained after pregnancy. CDR3 coding DNA: TGTGCCACCCTTTTCTCTGGGGCCAACGTCCTGACTTTC. Translating it yields CATLFSGANVLTF.